This T cell receptor beta chain was found in a study of CD8 T cells in ankylosing spondylitis. Details on this clonotype: Its antigen remains unknown.

V shed 5 bases, J shed 4 bases, and the junction held 7 bases outside the gene matches. From germline, CDR1 is SGHAT and CDR2 FQNNGV. This CDR3 spans 15 amino acids. Scientists made TCR beta libraries using quantitative 5'-RACE with molecular barcodes. TCRdb analysed the 5' RACE reads with MiXCR anew, one entry per CDR3 protein. The table has about 90,000 distinct CDR3 sequences, around 8.3% seen once. Overall study results and limits: Prior work had noted some motif variants in reactive arthritis blood and synovial fluid. Researchers report that disease-linked clones proved CD8+ and relatively rare in peripheral blood. Seemingly distinctive of ankylosing spondylitis blood was a TCR beta motif formed by eight highly homologous variants. Clones linked to disease were reported to show significant enrichment in matched ankylosing spondylitis synovial fluid.

The sample taken for sequencing was blood, either unsorted or a sorted T cell fraction (not recorded which). V usage is TRBV11-2 and J usage is TRBJ2-3; the match to TRBD2 covers 9 bases. This TCR derives from a male donor with ankylosing spondylitis. Here the CDR3 reads CASSAGGLGADTQYF. Written as DNA, the CDR3 is TGTGCCAGCAGCGCGGGAGGGTTAGGTGCAGATACGCAGTATTTT.